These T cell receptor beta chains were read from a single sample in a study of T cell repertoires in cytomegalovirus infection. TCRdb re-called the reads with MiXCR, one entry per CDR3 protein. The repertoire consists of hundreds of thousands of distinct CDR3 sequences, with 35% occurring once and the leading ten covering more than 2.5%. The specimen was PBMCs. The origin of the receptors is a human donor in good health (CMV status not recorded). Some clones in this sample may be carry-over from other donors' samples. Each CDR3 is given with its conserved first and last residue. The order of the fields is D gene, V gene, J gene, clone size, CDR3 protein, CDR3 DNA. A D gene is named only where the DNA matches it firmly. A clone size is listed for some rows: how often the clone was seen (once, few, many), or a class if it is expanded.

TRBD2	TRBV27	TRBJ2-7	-	CASRPGLAGISAFYEQYF	TGTGCCAGCAGGCCGGGACTAGCGGGAATCTCCGCGTTTTACGAGCAGTACTTC
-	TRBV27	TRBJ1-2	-	CASSSGGNPGDGYTF	TGTGCCAGCAGTTCGGGTGGAAACCCGGGGGATGGCTACACCTTC
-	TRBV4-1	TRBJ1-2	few	CASSQEPGRAGEGYTF	TGCGCCAGCAGCCAAGAACCTGGCAGGGCTGGTGAGGGCTACACCTTC
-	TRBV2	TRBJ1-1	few	CASLREGRETEAFF	TGTGCCAGCCTGAGGGAGGGGAGGGAAACTGAAGCTTTCTTT
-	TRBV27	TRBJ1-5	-	CASSSPEQGGQPQHF	TGTGCCAGCAGTTCGCCGGAACAGGGAGGTCAGCCCCAGCATTTT
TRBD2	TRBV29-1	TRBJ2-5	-	CSVAIGGALETQYF	TGCAGCGTTGCAATCGGGGGGGCCTTAGAGACCCAGTACTTC
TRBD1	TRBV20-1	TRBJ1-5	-	CSAGVPDRENQPQHF	TGCAGTGCTGGGGTACCGGACAGGGAAAATCAGCCCCAGCATTTT
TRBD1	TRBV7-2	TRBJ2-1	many	CASSGDRASYNEQFF	TGTGCCAGCAGCGGCGACAGGGCCTCCTACAATGAGCAGTTCTTC
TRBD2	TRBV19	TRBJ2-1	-	CASRSSGNLYNEQFF	TGTGCCAGTAGGAGTAGCGGGAACCTCTACAATGAGCAGTTCTTC
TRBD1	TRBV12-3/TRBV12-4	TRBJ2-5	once	CASSSGQGGEETQYF	TGTGCCAGCAGCTCCGGACAGGGGGGTGAAGAGACCCAGTACTTC
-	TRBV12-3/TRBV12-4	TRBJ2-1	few	CASSLWDGSGHEQFF	TGTGCCAGCAGTTTATGGGACGGGAGCGGCCATGAGCAGTTCTTC
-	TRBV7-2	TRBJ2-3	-	CASSFGQVRDTQYF	TGTGCCAGCAGCTTCGGACAAGTGCGAGATACGCAGTATTTT
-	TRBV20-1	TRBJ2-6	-	CSAGLANVLTF	TGCAGTGCCGGCCTTGCCAACGTCCTGACTTTC
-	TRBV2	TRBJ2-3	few	CASGDRTSTDTQYF	TGTGCCAGCGGTGACAGGACATCCACAGATACGCAGTATTTT
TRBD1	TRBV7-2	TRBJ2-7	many	CASSTGASLSYEQYF	TGTGCCAGCAGCACAGGGGCTAGCCTCTCCTACGAGCAGTACTTC
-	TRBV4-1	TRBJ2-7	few	CASSRGDNSYEQYF	TGCGCCAGCAGCCGCGGGGACAACTCCTACGAGCAGTACTTC
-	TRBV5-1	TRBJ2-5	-	CASRLIAKQETQYF	TGCGCCAGCCGCTTGATAGCTAAACAAGAGACCCAGTACTTC
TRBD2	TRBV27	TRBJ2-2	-	CASSPGLGIGELFF	TGTGCCAGCAGCCCGGGACTAGGGATCGGGGAGCTGTTTTTT
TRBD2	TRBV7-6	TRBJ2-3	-	CASSYLADVSTDTQYF	TGTGCCAGCAGCTACCTAGCGGACGTCAGCACAGATACGCAGTATTTT
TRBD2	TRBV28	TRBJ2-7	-	CASSGGVRHYGQYF	TGTGCCAGCAGTGGGGGGGTACGGCACTACGGGCAGTACTTC
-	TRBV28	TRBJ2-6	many	CASRWTGGAGANVLTF	TGTGCCAGCAGGTGGACAGGCGGGGCTGGGGCCAACGTCCTGACTTTC
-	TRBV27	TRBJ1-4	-	CASSPWFSTNEKLFF	TGTGCCAGCAGTCCCTGGTTTTCAACTAATGAAAAACTGTTTTTT
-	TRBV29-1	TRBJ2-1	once	CSVRGAGHSYNEQFF	TGCAGCGTCCGAGGGGCGGGGCACTCCTACAATGAGCAGTTCTTC
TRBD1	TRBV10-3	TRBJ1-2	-	CAIRTGGDYGYTF	TGTGCCATAAGGACAGGAGGGGACTATGGCTACACCTTC
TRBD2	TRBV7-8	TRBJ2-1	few	CASSDLAGGREHEQFF	TGTGCCAGCAGTGATCTAGCGGGAGGGAGGGAACATGAGCAGTTCTTC
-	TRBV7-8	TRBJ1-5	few	CASRLEGGRAGNQPQHF	TGTGCCAGCAGACTAGAAGGGGGGCGGGCAGGGAATCAGCCCCAGCATTTT
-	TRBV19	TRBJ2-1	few	CASSSWQNEQFF	TGTGCCAGTAGCAGCTGGCAAAATGAGCAGTTCTTC
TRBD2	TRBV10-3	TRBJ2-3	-	CAISSIAGYTDTQYF	TGTGCCATATCCTCAATAGCGGGCTACACAGATACGCAGTATTTT
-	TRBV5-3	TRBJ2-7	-	CASSLKTGVSSYEQYF	TGTGCCAGCAGCTTGAAGACCGGGGTGAGCTCCTACGAGCAGTACTTC
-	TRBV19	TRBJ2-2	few	CASTSQGLNTGELFF	TGTGCCAGTACGTCGCAGGGGCTAAACACCGGGGAGCTGTTTTTT
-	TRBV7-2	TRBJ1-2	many	CASSLAAGIDYGYTF	TGTGCCAGCAGCTTAGCGGCAGGGATAGACTATGGCTACACCTTC
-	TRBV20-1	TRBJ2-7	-	CSASRREGYEQYF	TGCAGTGCTAGTCGCAGGGAAGGGTACGAGCAGTACTTC
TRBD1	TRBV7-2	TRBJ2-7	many	CASSSLQGSAYEQYF	TGTGCCAGCAGCTCACTACAGGGGTCAGCCTACGAGCAGTACTTC
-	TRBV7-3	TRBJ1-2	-	CASSPGDAYGYTF	TGTGCCAGCAGTCCAGGGGACGCCTATGGCTACACCTTC
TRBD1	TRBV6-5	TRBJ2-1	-	CASSYGDRGNYNEQFF	TGTGCCAGCAGTTACGGAGACAGGGGAAATTACAATGAGCAGTTCTTC
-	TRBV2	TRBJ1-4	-	CASSEQGSILTEKLFF	TGTGCCAGCAGTGAACAGGGTTCGATTCTAACTGAAAAACTGTTTTTT